Sequencing of this TCR beta chain was carried out in a study of blood T cell repertoires in COVID-19. Overall study context: The cDNA or gDNA used as material had been derived from T cells, B-cell-depleted T cells, or PBMCs.

This clone appeared a single time. The repertoire was sequenced with immunoSEQ multiplex PCR; TCRdb's copy has only in-frame clones and lacks some. Of some 50,000 clones listed, approximately 80% are singletons. CDR1 is SNHLY, CDR2 FYNNEI, per germline. Trimming at V came to 6 bases and at J to 5 bases, leaving 3 bases not matched to a gene. This CDR3 comprises 13 residues. The rearrangement uses TRBV2 and TRBJ2-1; TRBD1 matches 8 bases. The receptor's source is a man between 50 and 59 years old with acute or convalescent COVID-19. Source material: peripheral blood. In nucleotides, the CDR3 is TGTGCCAGCAGAGAGGACAGGGACAATGAGCAGTTCTTC. Protein: CASREDRDNEQFF.